The T cell receptor (beta chain) under discussion was sequenced for a study of T-cell reconstitution after alpha-beta-depleted transplantation in children. Preparation of the TCRbeta library involved a method that used unique molecular identifiers. TCRdb re-called the PCR reads with MiXCR, one entry per CDR3 protein. Altogether 900,000 or so distinct CDR3 sequences are present, 15% to 20% being singletons, with the ten largest covering under 6%. Study-wide points: As was reported, about two months after transplant, alpha-beta T cells came from several hundred expanded graft clones. Most T-cell counts and diversity one year after the transplant came from T cells that were newly produced.

This clonotype was found a few times. Antigen unknown. This CDR3 has 13 residues. Germline V gene lookup returns CDR1 SGHNT and CDR2 YENEEA. V shed 3 bases and J shed 8 bases, with 11 bases lying between them. Sequences were derived from PBMCs, mostly from graft donor cells, sampled 360 days after TCRalphabeta/CD19-depleted stem cell transplant. The sequence derives from a male patient between 5 and 17 years old who had a stem cell transplant for acute lymphoblastic leukemia, so the T cells may come from the graft donor. V usage is TRBV11-3 and J usage is TRBJ2-1; D remains unclear. The CDR3 coding sequence is TGTGCCAGCAGCTTTCAAACTGTCGATGAGCAGTTCTTC. Protein product: CASSFQTVDEQFF.